The TCR beta chain described here comes from a study of cytomegalovirus exposure and HLA in healthy donors. Study-wide findings and caveats: In presence/absence analyses, roughly uniform sequencing depth across donors was assumed.

The PCR ran on 60 Vbeta and 13 Jbeta primers. TCRdb's copy holds only in-frame clones and misses some; the assay was immunoSEQ multiplex PCR. Of 200,000 to 250,000 clones in the sample, around four fifths were seen once. As regards this clone: Its antigen is not known.

Trimming pared 3 bases from V and 4 bases from J, leaving 5 bases between. The CDR3 consists of 11 residues. Per the germline V gene, CDR1 is SGHNT and CDR2 is YYREEE (reference sequence). Sequencing input: PBMCs. This sequence joins TRBV5-4 and TRBJ2-7; no clear D. The clonotype was recovered from a woman in her 40s in good health and CMV-seronegative. CDR3 in amino acids: CASSSQYEQYF. CDR3 sequence (DNA): TGTGCCAGCAGCTCCCAATACGAGCAGTACTTC.